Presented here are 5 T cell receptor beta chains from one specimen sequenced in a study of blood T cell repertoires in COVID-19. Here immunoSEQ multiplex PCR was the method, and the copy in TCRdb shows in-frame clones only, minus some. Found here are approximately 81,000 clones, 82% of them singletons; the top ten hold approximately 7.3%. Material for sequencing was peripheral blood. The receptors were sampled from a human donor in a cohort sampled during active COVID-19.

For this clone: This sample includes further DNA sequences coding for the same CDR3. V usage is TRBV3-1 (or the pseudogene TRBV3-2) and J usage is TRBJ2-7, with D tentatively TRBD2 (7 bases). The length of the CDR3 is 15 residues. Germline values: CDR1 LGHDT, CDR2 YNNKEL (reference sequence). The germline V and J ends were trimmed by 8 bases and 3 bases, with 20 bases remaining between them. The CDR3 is CASQRGAGVFYEQYF. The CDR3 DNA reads TGTGCCAGCCAACGGGGGGCGGGGGTGTTCTACGAGCAGTACTTC.

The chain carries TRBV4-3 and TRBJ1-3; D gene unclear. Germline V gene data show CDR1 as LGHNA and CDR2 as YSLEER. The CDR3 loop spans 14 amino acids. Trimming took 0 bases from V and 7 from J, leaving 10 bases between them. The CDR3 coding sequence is TGCGCCAGCAGCCAAGATCCAGGTTTCAACACCATATATTTT. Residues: CASSQDPGFNTIYF.

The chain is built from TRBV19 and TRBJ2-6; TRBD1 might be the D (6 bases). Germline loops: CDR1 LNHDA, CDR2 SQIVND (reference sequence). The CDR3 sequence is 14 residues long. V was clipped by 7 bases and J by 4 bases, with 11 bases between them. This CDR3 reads CASNTGTGANVLTF. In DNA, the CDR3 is TGTGCCAGTAATACAGGGACCGGGGCCAACGTCCTGACTTTC.

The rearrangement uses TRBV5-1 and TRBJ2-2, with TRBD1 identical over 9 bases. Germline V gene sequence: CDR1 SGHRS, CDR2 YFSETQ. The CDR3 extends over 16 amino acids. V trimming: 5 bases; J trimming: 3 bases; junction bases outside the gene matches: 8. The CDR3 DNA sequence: TGCGCCAGCAGACCGAACAGGGGGCGACACACCGGGGAGCTGTTTTTT. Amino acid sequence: CASRPNRGRHTGELFF.

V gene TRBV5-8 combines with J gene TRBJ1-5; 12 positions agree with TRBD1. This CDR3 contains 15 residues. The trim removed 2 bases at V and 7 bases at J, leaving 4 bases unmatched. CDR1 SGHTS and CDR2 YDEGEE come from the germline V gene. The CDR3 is CASSFPGTGGQPQHF. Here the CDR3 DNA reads TGTGCCAGCAGCTTCCCCGGGACAGGGGGCCAGCCCCAGCATTTT.